This record looks at one T cell receptor beta chain sequence and its context. No antigen is known for it. These data are taken from a study of cytomegalovirus exposure and HLA in healthy donors. Study information: Later, an analysis reported that the 130 or so validation repertoires had used the same platform as the approximately 630 first-cohort repertoires. Study-wide findings and caveats: It was 150 to 200 TCR beta chains that were listed as cytomegalovirus-associated.

The J segment lost 7 bases and the V segment lost 1 base, leaving 9 bases of the junction unmatched. The CDR3 is 15 amino acids. The germline CDR1 and CDR2 sequences are SEHNR and FQNEAQ (reference sequence). Some clones are missing from TCRdb's copy, which holds only in-frame ones; the method was immunoSEQ multiplex PCR. The sample has roughly 140,000 clones; roughly nine tenths are singletons. Sequenced: PBMCs. The clonotype was recovered from a woman younger than 30 in good health and CMV-seropositive. The chain combines TRBV7-9 with TRBJ2-7, with 8 bases identical to TRBD2. As DNA, the CDR3 is TGTGCCAGCAGCTTAGGAGACGGGAGGGCCAAGGAGCAGTACTTC. Its protein product is CASSLGDGRAKEQYF.